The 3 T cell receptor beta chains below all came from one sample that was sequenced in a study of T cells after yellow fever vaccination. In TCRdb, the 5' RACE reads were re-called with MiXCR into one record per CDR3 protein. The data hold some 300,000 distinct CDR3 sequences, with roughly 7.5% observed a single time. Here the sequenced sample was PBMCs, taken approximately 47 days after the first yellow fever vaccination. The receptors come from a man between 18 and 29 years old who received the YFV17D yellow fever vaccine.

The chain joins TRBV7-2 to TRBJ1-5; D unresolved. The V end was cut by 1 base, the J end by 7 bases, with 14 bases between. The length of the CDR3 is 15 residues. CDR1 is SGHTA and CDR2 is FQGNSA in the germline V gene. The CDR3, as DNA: TGTGCCAGCAGCTTAGTAGTAGGGAACGGACAGCCCCAGCATTTT. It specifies CASSLVVGNGQPQHF.

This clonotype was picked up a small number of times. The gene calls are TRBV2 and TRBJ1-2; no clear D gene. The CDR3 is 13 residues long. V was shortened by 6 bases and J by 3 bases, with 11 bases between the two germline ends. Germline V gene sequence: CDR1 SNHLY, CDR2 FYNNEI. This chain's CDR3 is CASRGDGHYGYTF. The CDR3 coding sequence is TGTGCCAGCAGAGGTGACGGACACTATGGCTACACCTTC.

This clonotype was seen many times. CDR3 sequence: CASSSHVEGNQPQHF. The DNA of the CDR3 is TGTGCCAGCAGTTCCCACGTGGAGGGCAATCAGCCCCAGCATTTT. The chain couples TRBV6-2 or TRBV6-3 to TRBJ1-5; D call uncertain. The germline gives CDR1 MNHEY, CDR2 SVGEGT. This CDR3 spans 15 amino acids. Between the trimmed V and J ends, which lost 4 bases and 2 bases, there was a span of 12 bases.